This TCR beta chain came from a study of cytomegalovirus exposure and HLA in healthy donors. Study details: Genetic ancestry analysis placed 75% to 85% of the roughly 400 donors that were genotyped in the Caucasian-associated cluster.

Trimming took 0 bases from V and 10 from J; bases not matched to a gene: 5. The CDR3 totals 14 residues. Germline assignment: CDR1 SGDLS and CDR2 YYNGEE. PCR involved 60 Vbeta and 13 Jbeta primers. The method was immunoSEQ multiplex PCR; TCRdb's version includes in-frame clones alone and lacks a portion of them. The data show approximately 92,000 clones, about four fifths seen once. The TCR sequence derives from a woman in her seventies in good health and CMV-seropositive. The J gene is TRBJ1-4, the V gene TRBV9, with 8 bases fitting TRBD1. The sequenced sample was PBMCs. CDR3 sequence reads: CASSVGTGGAKLFF. The CDR3 coding sequence is TGTGCCAGCAGCGTAGGCACAGGGGGAGCAAAACTGTTTTTT.